This T cell receptor beta chain is drawn from a study of T cells in localized non-small cell lung cancer. Sequenced by immunoSEQ multiplex PCR; TCRdb stores in-frame clones only, minus some. The table lists approximately 15,000 clones, about 90% of them singletons, with roughly 1.2% in the top ten. Overall study findings and caveats: Appearance in adjacent lung was seen for a median approximately 60 of the top 100 tumor clones. Compared with tumor, uninvolved adjacent lung displayed greater T cell clonality, ranking highest overall. Longer overall survival associated with higher blood T cell density; shorter survival with higher adjacent-lung clonality.

About this clone itself: Antigen specificity is unknown.

This CDR3 has 9 amino acids. Trimming took off 4 bases at V and 11 bases at J, with 8 bases between the two ends. Looked up from germline, CDR1 is DFQATT and CDR2 is SNEGSKA (reference sequence). The chain has TRBV20-1 and TRBJ1-1; no reliable D call. The TCR originated in a woman aged 35 to 69 with stage III lung adenocarcinoma. This material consisted of peripheral blood mononuclear cells, taken before any cancer treatment. CDR3 residues: CSAKGIAFF. DNA for the CDR3: TGCAGTGCTAAAGGTATTGCTTTCTTT.